This T cell receptor beta chain comes out of a study of cytomegalovirus exposure and HLA in healthy donors. Study results and caveats: The only immune exposure information that was available was CMV serostatus.

V shed 2 bases and J 1 base; nucleotides not matched to a gene: 12. The germline CDR1 and CDR2 sequences are SGHRS and YFSETQ. The CDR3 has 19 amino acids. This clone was observed once. Its matching antigen is unknown. 13 Jbeta primers and 60 Vbeta primers were used for the PCR. Generated by immunoSEQ multiplex PCR, the TCRdb table keeps only in-frame clones and is missing some. Of more than 80,000 clones listed, approximately 70% are singletons. Material: PBMCs. The sequence came from a boy between 10 and 17 years old in good health and CMV-seronegative. V is TRBV5-1 and J is TRBJ2-4, with 10 bases that match TRBD1. This chain's CDR3 is CASSLLSGTGDGAKNIQYF. DNA of the CDR3: TGCGCCAGCAGCTTACTCTCCGGGACAGGGGATGGGGCCAAAAACATTCAGTACTTC.